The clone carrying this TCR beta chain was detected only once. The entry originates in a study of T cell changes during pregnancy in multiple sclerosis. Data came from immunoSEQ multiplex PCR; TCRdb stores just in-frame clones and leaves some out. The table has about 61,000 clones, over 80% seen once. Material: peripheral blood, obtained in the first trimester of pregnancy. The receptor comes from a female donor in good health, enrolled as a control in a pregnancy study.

CDR3 loop: CASSGRRGGYNEQFF. CDR3 bases: TGTGCCAGCAGTGGGAGAAGGGGGGGTTACAATGAGCAGTTCTTC. V and J are TRBV6-4 and TRBJ2-1; D may be TRBD2 (7 bases). Germline CDR1 and CDR2: MRHNA and SNTAGT. Deletions cut 4 bases from V and 4 bases from J, with 14 bases between. The CDR3 consists of 15 residues.